The clone carrying this T cell receptor beta chain was detected only once. Produced via immunoSEQ multiplex PCR; TCRdb's table is partial and in-frame only. The sample shows 120,000 or so clones, around 93% of them seen only once. The source of the sample is a study of OX40 agonist ivuxolimab in advanced cancers. Trimming left V 8 bases short and J 6 bases short, with 12 bases between. Germline-derived CDR1 and CDR2 are SNHLY and FYNNEI. The CDR3 has 12 residues. This sequence was found in an adult with an advanced solid tumor such as melanoma, head and neck, liver or kidney cancer. The specimen comprised CD4+ or CD8+ T cells sorted from blood, sampled in a trial of the OX40 agonist ivuxolimab. V and J are TRBV2 and TRBJ2-3; D uncertain. The CDR3 spells CASGVVQDTQYF. CDR3 nucleotide sequence: TGTGCCAGCGGGGTCGTTCAGGATACGCAGTATTTT.